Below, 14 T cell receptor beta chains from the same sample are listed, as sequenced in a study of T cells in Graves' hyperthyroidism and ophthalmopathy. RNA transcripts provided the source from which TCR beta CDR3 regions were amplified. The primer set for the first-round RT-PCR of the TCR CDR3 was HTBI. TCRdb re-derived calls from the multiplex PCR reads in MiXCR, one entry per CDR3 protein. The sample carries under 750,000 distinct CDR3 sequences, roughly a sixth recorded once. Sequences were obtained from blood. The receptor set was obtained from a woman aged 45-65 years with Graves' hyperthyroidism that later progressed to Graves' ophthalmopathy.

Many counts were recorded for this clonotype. This chain's CDR3 is CASSQGSGEGQPQHF. The CDR3 nucleotides are TGTGCCAGCAGCCAAGGATCCGGGGAGGGGCAGCCCCAGCATTTT. This chain uses TRBV3-1 with TRBJ1-5; TRBD1 might be the D (5 bases). Germline-derived CDR1 and CDR2 are LGHDT and YNNKEL (reference sequence). The CDR3 spans 15 residues. V was cut by 1 base and J by 7 bases, with 14 bases left in between.

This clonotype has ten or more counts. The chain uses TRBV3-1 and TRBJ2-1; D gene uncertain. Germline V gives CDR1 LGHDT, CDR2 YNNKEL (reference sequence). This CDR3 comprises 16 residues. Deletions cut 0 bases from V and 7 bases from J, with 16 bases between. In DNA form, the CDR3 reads TGTGCCAGCAGCCAAGATAGGGCAGTAGGGTGGAATGAGCAGTTCTTC. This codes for CASSQDRAVGWNEQFF.

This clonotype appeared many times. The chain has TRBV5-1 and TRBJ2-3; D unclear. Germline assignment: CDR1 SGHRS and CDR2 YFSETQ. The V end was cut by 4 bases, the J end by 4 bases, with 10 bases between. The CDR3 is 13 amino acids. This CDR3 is CASSIWTADTQYF. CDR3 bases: TGCGCCAGCAGCATCTGGACGGCAGATACGCAGTATTTT.

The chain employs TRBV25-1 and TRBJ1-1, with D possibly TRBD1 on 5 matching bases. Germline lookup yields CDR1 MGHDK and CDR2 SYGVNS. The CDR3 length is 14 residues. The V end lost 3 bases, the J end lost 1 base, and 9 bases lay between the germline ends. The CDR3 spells CASSDPGPNTEAFF. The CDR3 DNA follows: TGTGCCAGCAGTGACCCGGGGCCGAACACTGAAGCTTTCTTT.

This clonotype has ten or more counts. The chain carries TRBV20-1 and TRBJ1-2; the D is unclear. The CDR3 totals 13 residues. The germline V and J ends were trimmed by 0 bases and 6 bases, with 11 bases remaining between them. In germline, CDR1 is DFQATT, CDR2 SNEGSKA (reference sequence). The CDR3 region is CSARDWGGDGYTF. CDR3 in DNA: TGCAGTGCTAGAGATTGGGGTGGAGATGGCTACACCTTC.

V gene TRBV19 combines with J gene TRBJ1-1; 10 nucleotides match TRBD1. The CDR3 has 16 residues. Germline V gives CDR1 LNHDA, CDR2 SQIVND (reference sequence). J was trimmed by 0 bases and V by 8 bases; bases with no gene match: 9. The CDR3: CASGTGDAKLNTEAFF. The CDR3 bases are TGTGCCAGTGGGACAGGGGACGCGAAGTTGAACACTGAAGCTTTCTTT.

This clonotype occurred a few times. This CDR3 reads CASSQVSGNTDTQYF. CDR3 nucleotides: TGCGCCAGCAGCCAAGTATCAGGAAACACAGATACGCAGTATTTT. The rearrangement joins TRBV4-1 to TRBJ2-3; D is ambiguous. The length of the CDR3 is 15 residues. Germline lookup yields CDR1 MGHRA and CDR2 YSYEKL. V lost 1 base, J lost 2 bases, and 10 bases lay in between.

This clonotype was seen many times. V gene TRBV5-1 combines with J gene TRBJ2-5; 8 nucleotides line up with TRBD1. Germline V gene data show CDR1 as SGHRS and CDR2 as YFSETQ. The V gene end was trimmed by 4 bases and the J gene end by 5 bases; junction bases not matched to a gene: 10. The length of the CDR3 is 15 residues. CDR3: CASSDGTGRTETQYF. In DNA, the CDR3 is TGCGCCAGCAGCGATGGGACAGGAAGGACCGAGACCCAGTACTTC. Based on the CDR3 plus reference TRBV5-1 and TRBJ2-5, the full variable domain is KAGVTQTPRYLIKTRGQQVTLSCSPISGHRSVSWYQQTPGQGLQFLFEYFSETQRNKGNFPGRFSGRQFSNSRSEMNVSTLELGDSALYLCASSDGTGRTETQYFGPGTRLLVL.

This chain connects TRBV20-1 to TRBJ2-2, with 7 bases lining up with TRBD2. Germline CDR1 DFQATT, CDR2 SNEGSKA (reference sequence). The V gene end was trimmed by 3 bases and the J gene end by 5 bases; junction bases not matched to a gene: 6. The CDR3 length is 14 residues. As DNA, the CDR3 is TGCAGTGCTAGCACAAGCGGGGCAACCGGGGAGCTGTTTTTT. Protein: CSASTSGATGELFF.

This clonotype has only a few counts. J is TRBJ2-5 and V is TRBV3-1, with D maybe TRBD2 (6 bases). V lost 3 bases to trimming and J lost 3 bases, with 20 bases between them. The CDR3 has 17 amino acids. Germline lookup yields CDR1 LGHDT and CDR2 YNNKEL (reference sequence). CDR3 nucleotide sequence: TGTGCCAGCAGCCACCCTGTGGAGGGGCAAATCGAAGAGACCCAGTACTTC. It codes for CASSHPVEGQIEETQYF.

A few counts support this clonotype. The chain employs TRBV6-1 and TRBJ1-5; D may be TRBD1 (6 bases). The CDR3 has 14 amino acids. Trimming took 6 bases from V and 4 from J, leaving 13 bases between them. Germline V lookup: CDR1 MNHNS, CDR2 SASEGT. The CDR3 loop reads CASSRGYLNQPQHF. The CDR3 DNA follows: TGTGCCAGCAGCAGGGGATACCTTAATCAGCCCCAGCATTTT.

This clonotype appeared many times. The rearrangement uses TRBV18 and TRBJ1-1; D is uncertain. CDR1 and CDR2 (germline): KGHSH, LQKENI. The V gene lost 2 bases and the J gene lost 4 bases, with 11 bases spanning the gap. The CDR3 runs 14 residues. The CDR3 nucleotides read TGTGCCAGCTCACCATCAGGTTTGGTCACTGAAGCTTTCTTT. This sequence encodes CASSPSGLVTEAFF.

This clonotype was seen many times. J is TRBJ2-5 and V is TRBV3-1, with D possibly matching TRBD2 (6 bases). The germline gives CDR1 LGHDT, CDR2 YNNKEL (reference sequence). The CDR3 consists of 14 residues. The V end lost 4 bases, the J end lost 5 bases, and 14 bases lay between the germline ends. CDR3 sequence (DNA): TGTGCCAGCAGCCTCGGGACTCAGAAGGAGACCCAGTACTTC. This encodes CASSLGTQKETQYF.

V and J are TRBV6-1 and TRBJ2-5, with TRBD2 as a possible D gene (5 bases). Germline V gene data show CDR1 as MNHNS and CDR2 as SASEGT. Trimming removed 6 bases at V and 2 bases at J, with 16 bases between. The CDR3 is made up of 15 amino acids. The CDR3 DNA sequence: TGTGCCAGCAGCCCCCGGGTAGCGTCACAAGAGACCCAGTACTTC. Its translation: CASSPRVASQETQYF.